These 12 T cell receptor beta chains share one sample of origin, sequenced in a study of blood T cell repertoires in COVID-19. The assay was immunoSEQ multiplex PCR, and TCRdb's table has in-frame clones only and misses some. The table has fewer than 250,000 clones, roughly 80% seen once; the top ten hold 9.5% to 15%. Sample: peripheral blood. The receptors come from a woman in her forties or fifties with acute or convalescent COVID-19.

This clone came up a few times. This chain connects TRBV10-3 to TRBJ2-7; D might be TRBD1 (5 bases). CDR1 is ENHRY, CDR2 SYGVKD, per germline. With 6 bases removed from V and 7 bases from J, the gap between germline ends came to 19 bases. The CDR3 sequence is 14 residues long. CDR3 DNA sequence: TGTGCCATCAGAGGCGACCCTGGCAGGGAAGAGCAGTACTTC. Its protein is CAIRGDPGREEQYF.

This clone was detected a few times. CDR3 protein: CASSQEGRGVVTEAFF. CDR3 sequence (DNA): TGTGCCAGCAGCCAAGAGGGCAGGGGAGTAGTCACTGAAGCTTTCTTT. The chain recombines TRBV14 with TRBJ1-1; D is perhaps TRBD1 (6 bases). In germline, CDR1 is SGHDN, CDR2 FVKESK. V was clipped by 0 bases and J by 4 bases, with 15 bases between them. The CDR3 totals 16 residues.

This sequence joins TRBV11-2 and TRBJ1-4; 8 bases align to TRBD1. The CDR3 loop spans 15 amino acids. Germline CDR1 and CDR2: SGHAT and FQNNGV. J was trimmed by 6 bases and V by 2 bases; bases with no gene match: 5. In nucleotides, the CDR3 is TGTGCCAGCAGCTTATACTCCAGGGGGCATGAAAAACTGTTTTTT. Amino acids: CASSLYSRGHEKLFF.

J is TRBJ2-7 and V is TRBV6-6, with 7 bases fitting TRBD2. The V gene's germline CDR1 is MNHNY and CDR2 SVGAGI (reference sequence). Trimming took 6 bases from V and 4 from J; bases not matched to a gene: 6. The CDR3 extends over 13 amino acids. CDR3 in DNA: TGTGCCAGCAGCCCCGGGAGGCAATACGAGCAGTACTTC. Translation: CASSPGRQYEQYF.

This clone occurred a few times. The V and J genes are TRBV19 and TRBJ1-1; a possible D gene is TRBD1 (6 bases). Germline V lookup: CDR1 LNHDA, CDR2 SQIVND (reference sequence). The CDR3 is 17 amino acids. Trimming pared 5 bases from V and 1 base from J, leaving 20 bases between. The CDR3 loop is CASSAGLDRTPNTEAFF. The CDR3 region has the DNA TGTGCCAGTAGTGCAGGCTTGGACAGAACGCCGAACACTGAAGCTTTCTTT.

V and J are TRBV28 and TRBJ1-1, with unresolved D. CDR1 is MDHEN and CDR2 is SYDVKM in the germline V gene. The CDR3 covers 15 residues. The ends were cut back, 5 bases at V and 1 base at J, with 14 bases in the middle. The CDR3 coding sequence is TGTGCCAGCAGTCGATTCCTGGAGGGGAACACTGAAGCTTTCTTT. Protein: CASSRFLEGNTEAFF.

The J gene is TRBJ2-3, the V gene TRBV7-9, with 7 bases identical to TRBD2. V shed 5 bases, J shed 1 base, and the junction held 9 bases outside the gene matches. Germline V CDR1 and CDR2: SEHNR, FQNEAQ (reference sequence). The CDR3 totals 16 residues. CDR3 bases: TGTGCCAGCAGCGTCGGGGAGGGCAAGGGCACAGATACGCAGTATTTT. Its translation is CASSVGEGKGTDTQYF.

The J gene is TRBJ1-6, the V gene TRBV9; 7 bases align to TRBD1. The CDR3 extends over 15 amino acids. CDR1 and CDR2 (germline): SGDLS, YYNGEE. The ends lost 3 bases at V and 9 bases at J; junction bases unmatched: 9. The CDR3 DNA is TGTGCCAGCAGCGCACTGACAGGGTCGGGTTCACCCCTCCACTTT. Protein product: CASSALTGSGSPLHF. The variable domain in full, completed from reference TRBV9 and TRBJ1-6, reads DSGVTQTPKHLITATGQRVTLRCSPRSGDLSVYWYQQSLDQGLQFLIQYYNGEERAKGNILERFSAQQFPDLHSELNLSSLELGDSALYFCASSALTGSGSPLHFGNGTRLTVT.

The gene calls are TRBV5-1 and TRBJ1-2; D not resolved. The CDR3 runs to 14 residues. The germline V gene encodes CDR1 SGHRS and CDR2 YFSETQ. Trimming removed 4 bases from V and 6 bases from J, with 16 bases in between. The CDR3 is CASSASPGYNGYTF. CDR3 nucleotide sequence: TGCGCCAGCAGCGCTTCGCCAGGTTATAATGGCTACACCTTC.

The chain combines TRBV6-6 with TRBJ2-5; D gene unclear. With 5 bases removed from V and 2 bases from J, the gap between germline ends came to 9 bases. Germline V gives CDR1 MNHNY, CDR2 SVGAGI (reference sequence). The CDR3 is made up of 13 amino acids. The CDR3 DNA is TGTGCCAGCAGTCCCCCCCCACAAGAGACCCAGTACTTC. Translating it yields CASSPPPQETQYF.

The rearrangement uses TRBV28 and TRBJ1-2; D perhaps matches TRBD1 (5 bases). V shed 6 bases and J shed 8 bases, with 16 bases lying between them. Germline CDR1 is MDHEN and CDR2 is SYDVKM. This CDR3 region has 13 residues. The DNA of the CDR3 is TGTGCCAGCAGGCCGGGCCGGGGGAGAGGCTACACCTTC. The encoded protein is CASRPGRGRGYTF.

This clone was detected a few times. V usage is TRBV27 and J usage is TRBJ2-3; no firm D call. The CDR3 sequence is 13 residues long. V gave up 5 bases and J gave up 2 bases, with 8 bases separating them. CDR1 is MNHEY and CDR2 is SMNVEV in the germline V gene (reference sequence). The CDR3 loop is CASSIAYTDTQYF. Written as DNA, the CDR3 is TGTGCCAGCAGTATAGCTTACACAGATACGCAGTATTTT.